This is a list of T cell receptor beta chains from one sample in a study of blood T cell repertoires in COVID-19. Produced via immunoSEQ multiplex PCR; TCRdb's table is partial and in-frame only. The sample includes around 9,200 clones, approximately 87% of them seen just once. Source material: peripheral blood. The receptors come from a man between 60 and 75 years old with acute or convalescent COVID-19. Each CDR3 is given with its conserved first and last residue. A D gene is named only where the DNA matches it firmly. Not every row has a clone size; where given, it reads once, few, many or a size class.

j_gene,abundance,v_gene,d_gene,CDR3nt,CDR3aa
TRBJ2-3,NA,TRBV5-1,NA,TGCGCCAGCAGCTTCCGGGACTCCACTGATACGCAGTATTTT,CASSFRDSTDTQYF
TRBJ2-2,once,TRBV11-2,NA,TGTGCCACCAGGGGTGTGATAGCTGGAACCGGGGAGCTGTTTTTT,CATRGVIAGTGELFF
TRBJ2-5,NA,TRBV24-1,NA,TGTGCCACACGAGGAATTTCGGAGACCCAGTACTTC,CATRGISETQYF
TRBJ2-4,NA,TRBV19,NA,TGTGCCAGTAGTATCAGCAGGGGAAACATTCAGTACTTC,CASSISRGNIQYF
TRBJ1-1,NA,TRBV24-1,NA,TGTGCCACCAGTGATTCCAAACAGGGAAACACTGAAGCTTTCTTT,CATSDSKQGNTEAFF
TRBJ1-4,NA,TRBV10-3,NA,TGTGCCATCAGTGACACAGGAGGGGTAACTAATGAAAAACTGTTTTTT,CAISDTGGVTNEKLFF
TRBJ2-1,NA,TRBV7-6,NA,TGTGCCAGCAGCTTAGTGGACTTCCATTTCCGTAGCTCCTACAATGAGCAGTTCTTC,CASSLVDFHFRSSYNEQFF
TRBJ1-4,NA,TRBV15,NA,TGTGCCACCAGCAGCAGAACAGGGATCAGGAAAAAACTGTTTTTT,CATSSRTGIRKKLFF
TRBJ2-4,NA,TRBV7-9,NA,TGTGCCAGCAGCCCCCAGCGAGTCGGGGTGGCCTCGGACATTCAGTACTTC,CASSPQRVGVASDIQYF
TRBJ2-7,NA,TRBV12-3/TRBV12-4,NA,TGTGCCAGCAGTCCCCTATGGTACGAGCAGTACTTC,CASSPLWYEQYF
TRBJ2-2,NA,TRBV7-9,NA,TGTGCCAGCATCAGACTAGACTCGAACACCGGGGAGCTGTTTTTT,CASIRLDSNTGELFF
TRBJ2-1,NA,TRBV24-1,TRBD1,TGTGCCACCAGTCTTGGGACAGGGGGTAGGAATGAGCAGTTCTTC,CATSLGTGGRNEQFF
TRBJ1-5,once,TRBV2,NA,TGTGCCAGCAGTCTGGACAGACTAAGCTCCGGGCAGCCCCAGCATTTT,CASSLDRLSSGQPQHF
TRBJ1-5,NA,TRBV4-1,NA,TGCGCCAGCAGCCAAAAGGGTGCGGGGGCCAATCAGCCCCAGCATTTT,CASSQKGAGANQPQHF
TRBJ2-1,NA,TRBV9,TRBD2,TGTGCCAGCAGCCCCTCCTTGTCGGGGACTAGCGGGAGAAGAGCCCACAATGAGCAGTTCTTC,CASSPSLSGTSGRRAHNEQFF
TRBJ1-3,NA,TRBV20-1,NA,TGCAGTGCTCAGGGTCCAAACACCATATATTTT,CSAQGPNTIYF
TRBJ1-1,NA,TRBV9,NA,TGTGCCAGCAGCGTAGGGCAGGGGAACACTGAAGCTTTCTTT,CASSVGQGNTEAFF
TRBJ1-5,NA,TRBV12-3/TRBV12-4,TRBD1,TGTGCCAGCAGAAGACAGGGGGATCAGCCCCAGCATTTT,CASRRQGDQPQHF
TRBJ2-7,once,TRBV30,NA,TGTGCCTGGAGTGCTCTTAACTCCTACGAGCAGTACTTC,CAWSALNSYEQYF